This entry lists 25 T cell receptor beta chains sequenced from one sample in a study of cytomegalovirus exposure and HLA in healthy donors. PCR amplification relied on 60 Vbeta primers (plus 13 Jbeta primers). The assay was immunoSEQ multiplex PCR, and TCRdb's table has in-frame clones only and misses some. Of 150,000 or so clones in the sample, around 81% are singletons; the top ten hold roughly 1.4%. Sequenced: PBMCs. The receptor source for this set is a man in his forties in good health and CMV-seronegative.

In DNA form, the CDR3 reads TGTGCCAGCAGCCGACAGGGGATGAACACTGAAGCTTTCTTT. It specifies CASSRQGMNTEAFF. This chain connects TRBV7-6 to TRBJ1-1, with TRBD1 matching 8 bases. The CDR3 runs to 14 residues. Germline-derived CDR1 and CDR2 are SGHVS and FNYEAQ. Unmatched junction bases numbered 2, after V lost 5 bases and J lost 0 bases.

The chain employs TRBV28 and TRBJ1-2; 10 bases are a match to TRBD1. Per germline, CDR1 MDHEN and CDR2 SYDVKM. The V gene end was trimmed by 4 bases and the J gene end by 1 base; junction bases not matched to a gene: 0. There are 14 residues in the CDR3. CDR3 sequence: CASSWTGGNYGYTF. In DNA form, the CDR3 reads TGTGCCAGCAGTTGGACAGGGGGTAACTATGGCTACACCTTC.

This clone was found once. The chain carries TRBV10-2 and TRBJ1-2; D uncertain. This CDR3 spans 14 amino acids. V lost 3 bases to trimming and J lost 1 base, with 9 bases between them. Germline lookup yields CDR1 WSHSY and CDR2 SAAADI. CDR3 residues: CASSDSGSNYGYTF. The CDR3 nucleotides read TGCGCCAGCAGTGACTCGGGGAGTAACTATGGCTACACCTTC.

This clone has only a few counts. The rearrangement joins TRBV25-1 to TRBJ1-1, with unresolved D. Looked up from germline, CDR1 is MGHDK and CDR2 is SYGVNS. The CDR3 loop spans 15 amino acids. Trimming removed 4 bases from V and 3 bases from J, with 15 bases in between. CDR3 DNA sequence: TGTGCCAGCAGTGGCGGAATTCCACGGGACACTGAAGCTTTCTTT. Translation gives CASSGGIPRDTEAFF.

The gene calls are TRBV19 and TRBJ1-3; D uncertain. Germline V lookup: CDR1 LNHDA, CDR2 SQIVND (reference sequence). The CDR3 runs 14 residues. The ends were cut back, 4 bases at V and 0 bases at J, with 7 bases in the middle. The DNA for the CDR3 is TGTGCCAGTAGTACACAGAGCTCTGGAAACACCATATATTTT. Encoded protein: CASSTQSSGNTIYF. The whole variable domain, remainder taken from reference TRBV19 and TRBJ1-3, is DGGITQSPKYLFRKEGQNVTLSCEQNLNHDAMYWYRQDPGQGLRLIYYSQIVNDFQKGDIAEGYSVSREKKESFPLTVTSAQKNPTAFYLCASSTQSSGNTIYFGEGSWLTVV.

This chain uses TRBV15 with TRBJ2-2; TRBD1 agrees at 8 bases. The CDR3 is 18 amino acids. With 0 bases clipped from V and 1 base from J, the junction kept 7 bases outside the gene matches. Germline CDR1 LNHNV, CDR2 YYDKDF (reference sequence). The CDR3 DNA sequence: TGTGCCACCAGCAGAGATGGGGTTGGGACAGGGAACACCGGGGAGCTGTTTTTT. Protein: CATSRDGVGTGNTGELFF.

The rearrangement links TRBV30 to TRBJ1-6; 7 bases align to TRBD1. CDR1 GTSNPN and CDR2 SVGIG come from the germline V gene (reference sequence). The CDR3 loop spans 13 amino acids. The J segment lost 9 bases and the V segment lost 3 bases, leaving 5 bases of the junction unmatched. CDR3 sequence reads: CAWSRQGFSPLHF. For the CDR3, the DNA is TGTGCCTGGAGCAGACAGGGTTTTTCACCCCTCCACTTT. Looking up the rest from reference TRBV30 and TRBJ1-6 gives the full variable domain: SQTIHQWPATLVQPVGSPLSLECTVEGTSNPNLYWYRQAAGRGLQLLFYSVGIGQISSEVPQNLSASRPQDRQFILSSKKLLLSDSGFYLCAWSRQGFSPLHFGNGTRLTVT.

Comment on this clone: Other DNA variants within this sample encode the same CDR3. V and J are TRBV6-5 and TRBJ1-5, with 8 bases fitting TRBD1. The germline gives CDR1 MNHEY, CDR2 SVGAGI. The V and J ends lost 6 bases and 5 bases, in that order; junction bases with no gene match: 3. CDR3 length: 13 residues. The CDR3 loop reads CASSPDRDQPQHF. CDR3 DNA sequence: TGTGCCAGCAGCCCGGACAGGGATCAGCCCCAGCATTTT.

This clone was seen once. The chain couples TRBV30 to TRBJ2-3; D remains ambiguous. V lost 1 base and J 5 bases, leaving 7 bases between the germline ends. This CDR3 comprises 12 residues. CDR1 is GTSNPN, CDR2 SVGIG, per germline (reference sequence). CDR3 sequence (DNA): TGTGCCTGGAGTGGGGCGCGAGATACGCAGTATTTT. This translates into CAWSGARDTQYF. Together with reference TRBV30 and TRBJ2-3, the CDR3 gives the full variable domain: SQTIHQWPATLVQPVGSPLSLECTVEGTSNPNLYWYRQAAGRGLQLLFYSVGIGQISSEVPQNLSASRPQDRQFILSSKKLLLSDSGFYLCAWSGARDTQYFGPGTRLTVL.

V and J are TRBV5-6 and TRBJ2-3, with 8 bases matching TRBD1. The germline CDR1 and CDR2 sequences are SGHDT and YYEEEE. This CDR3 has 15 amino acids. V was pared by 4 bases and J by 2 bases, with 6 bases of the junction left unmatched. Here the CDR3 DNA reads TGTGCCAGCAGCCGCCTGGGACAGGCCACAGATACGCAGTATTTT. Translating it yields CASSRLGQATDTQYF.

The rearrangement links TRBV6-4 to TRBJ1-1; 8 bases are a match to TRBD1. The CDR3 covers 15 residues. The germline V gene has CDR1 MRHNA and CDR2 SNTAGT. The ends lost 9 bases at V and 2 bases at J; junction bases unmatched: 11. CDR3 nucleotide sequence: TGTGCCAGAACACTGAAGACAGGGGTAAACACTGAAGCTTTCTTT. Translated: CARTLKTGVNTEAFF.

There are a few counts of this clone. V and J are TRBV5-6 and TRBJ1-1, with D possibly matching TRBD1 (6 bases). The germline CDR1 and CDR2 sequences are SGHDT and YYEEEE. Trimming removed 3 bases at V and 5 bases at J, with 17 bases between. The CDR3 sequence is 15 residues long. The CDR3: CASSSLDSTLTEAFF. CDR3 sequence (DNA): TGTGCCAGCAGCTCTCTGGACAGCACCCTTACTGAAGCTTTCTTT. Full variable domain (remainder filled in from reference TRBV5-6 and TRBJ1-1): DAGVTQSPTHLIKTRGQQVTLRCSPKSGHDTVSWYQQALGQGPQFIFQYYEEEERQRGNFPDRFSGHQFPNYSSELNVNALLLGDSALYLCASSSLDSTLTEAFFGQGTRLTVV.

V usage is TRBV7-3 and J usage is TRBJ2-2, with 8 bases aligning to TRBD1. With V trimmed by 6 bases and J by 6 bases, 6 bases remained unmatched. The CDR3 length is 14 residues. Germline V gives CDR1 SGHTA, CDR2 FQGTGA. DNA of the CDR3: TGTGCCAGCAGTGCCCAGGGGGCGCCCGGGGAGCTGTTTTTT. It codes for CASSAQGAPGELFF. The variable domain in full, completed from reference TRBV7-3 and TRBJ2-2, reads GAGVSQTPSNKVTEKGKYVELRCDPISGHTALYWYRQSLGQGPEFLIYFQGTGAADDSGLPNDRFFAVRPEGSVSTLKIQRTERGDSAVYLCASSAQGAPGELFFGEGSRLTVL.

CDR3 bases: TGTGCCAGCAGAGGGACAGGCCGTAACTATGGCTACACCTTC. It translates to CASRGTGRNYGYTF. The rearrangement uses TRBV11-2 and TRBJ1-2; the match to TRBD1 covers 8 bases. There are 14 residues in the CDR3. Germline trimming cut 6 bases from V and 1 base from J; bases unmatched to any gene: 4. Germline V gene data show CDR1 as SGHAT and CDR2 as FQNNGV.

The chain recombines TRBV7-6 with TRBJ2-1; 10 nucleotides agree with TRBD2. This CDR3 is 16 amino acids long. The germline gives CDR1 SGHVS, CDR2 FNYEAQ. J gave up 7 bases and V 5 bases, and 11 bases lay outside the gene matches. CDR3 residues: CASSGISGRVGNEQFF. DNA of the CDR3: TGTGCCAGCAGCGGAATAAGCGGGAGGGTAGGTAATGAGCAGTTCTTC. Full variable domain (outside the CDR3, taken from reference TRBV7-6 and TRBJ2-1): GAGVSQSPRYKVTKRGQDVALRCDPISGHVSLYWYRQALGQGPEFLTYFNYEAQQDKSGLPNDRFSAERPEGSISTLTIQRTEQRDSAMYRCASSGISGRVGNEQFFGPGTRLTVL.

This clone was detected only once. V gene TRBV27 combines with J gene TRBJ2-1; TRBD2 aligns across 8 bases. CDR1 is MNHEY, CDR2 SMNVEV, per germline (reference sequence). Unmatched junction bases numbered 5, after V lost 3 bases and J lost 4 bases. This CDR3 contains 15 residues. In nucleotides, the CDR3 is TGTGCCAGCAGTTTCAACGGGAGGGTGTACAATGAGCAGTTCTTC. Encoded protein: CASSFNGRVYNEQFF.

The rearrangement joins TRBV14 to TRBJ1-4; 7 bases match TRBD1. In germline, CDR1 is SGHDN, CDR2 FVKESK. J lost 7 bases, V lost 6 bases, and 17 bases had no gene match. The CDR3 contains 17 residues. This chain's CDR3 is CASSHALEGGLIEKLFF. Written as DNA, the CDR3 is TGTGCCAGCAGTCACGCCCTAGAAGGGGGCTTAATTGAAAAACTGTTTTTT. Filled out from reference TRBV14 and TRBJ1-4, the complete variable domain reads EAGVTQFPSHSVIEKGQTVTLRCDPISGHDNLYWYRRVMGKEIKFLLHFVKESKQDESGMPNNRFLAERTGGTYSTLKVQPAELEDSGVYFCASSHALEGGLIEKLFFGSGTQLSVL.

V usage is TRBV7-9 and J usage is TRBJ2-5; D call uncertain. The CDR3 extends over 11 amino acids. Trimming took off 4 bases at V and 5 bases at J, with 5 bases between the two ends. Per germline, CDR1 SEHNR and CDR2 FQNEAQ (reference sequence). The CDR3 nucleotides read TGTGCCAGCAGCTCTAGTGAGACCCAGTACTTC. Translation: CASSSSETQYF.

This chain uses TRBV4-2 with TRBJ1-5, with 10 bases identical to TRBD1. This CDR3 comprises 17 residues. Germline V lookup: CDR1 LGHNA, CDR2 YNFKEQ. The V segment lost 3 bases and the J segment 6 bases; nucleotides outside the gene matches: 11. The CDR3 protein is CASSHGTGEMVGQPQHF. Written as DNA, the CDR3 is TGTGCCAGCAGCCATGGGACAGGGGAAATGGTAGGTCAGCCCCAGCATTTT.

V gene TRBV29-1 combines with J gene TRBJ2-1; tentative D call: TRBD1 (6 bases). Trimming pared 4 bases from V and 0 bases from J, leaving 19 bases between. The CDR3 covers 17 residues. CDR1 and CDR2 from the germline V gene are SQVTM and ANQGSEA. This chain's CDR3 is CSVAAGQLNPSYNEQFF. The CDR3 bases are TGCAGCGTTGCCGCCGGACAGTTAAATCCCTCCTACAATGAGCAGTTCTTC.

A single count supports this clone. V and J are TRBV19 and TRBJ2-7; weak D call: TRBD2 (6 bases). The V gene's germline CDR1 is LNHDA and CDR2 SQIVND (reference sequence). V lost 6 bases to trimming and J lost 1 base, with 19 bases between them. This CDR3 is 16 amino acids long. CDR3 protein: CASSSRLAALSYEQYF. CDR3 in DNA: TGTGCCAGTAGCTCGAGATTAGCGGCCCTGTCCTACGAGCAGTACTTC. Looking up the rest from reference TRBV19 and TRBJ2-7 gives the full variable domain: DGGITQSPKYLFRKEGQNVTLSCEQNLNHDAMYWYRQDPGQGLRLIYYSQIVNDFQKGDIAEGYSVSREKKESFPLTVTSAQKNPTAFYLCASSSRLAALSYEQYFGPGTRLTVT.

CDR3 sequence (DNA): TGTGCCAGCAGCCAACCGGGACAGAATTACAATGAGCAGTTCTTC. It encodes CASSQPGQNYNEQFF. The chain recombines TRBV7-9 with TRBJ2-1, with 7 positions matching TRBD1. Losses at the gene ends were 5 bases for V and 4 bases for J; bases not matched to a gene: 8. Germline V gene sequence: CDR1 SEHNR, CDR2 FQNEAQ (reference sequence). The CDR3 length is 15 residues.

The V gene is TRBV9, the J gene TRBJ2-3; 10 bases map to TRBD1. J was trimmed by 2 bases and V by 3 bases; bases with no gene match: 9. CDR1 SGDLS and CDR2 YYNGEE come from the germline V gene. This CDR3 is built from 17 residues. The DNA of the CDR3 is TGTGCCAGCAGCGAGGAAGGGGACAGGGGATTCACAGATACGCAGTATTTT. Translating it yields CASSEEGDRGFTDTQYF.

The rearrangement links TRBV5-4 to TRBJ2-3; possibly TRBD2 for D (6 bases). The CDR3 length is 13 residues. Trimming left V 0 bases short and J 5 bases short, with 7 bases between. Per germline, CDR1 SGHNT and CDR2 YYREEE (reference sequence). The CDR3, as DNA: TGTGCCAGCAGCTTGGAGCGGGTAGATACGCAGTATTTT. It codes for CASSLERVDTQYF. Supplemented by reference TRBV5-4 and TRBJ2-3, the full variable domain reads ETGVTQSPTHLIKTRGQQVTLRCSSQSGHNTVSWYQQALGQGPQFIFQYYREEENGRGNFPPRFSGLQFPNYSSELNVNALELDDSALYLCASSLERVDTQYFGPGTRLTVL.

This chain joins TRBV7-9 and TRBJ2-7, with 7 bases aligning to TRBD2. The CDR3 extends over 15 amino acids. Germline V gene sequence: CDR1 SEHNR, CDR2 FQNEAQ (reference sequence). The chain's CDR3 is CSSSKGPSGGYEQYV. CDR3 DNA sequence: TGTTCCAGCAGCAAAGGACCATCCGGGGGGTACGAGCAGTACGTC.